This T cell receptor (beta chain) stems from a study of cytomegalovirus exposure and HLA in healthy donors. Study-wide results and caveats: The study flagged around 150 TCR beta chains as cytomegalovirus-associated. Some V segments, TRBV6-2 and TRBV6-3 among them, were indistinguishable and were therefore excluded. CMV antigen specificity was confirmed in vitro for a few CMV-associated chains.

This clone was observed a few times. Its target is not known. The PCR made use of 60 Vbeta and 13 Jbeta primers. Produced via immunoSEQ multiplex PCR; TCRdb's table is partial and in-frame only. The sample includes 150,000 to 200,000 clones, 70% to 80% of them seen just once. This CDR3 is built from 16 residues. Germline V gene sequence: CDR1 MDHEN, CDR2 SYDVKM. The V segment lost 2 bases and the J segment 0 bases; nucleotides outside the gene matches: 3. The rearrangement joins TRBV28 to TRBJ2-7; 11 bases match TRBD2. The clonotype comes from a woman aged 40-49 years in good health and CMV-seronegative. Sequenced material: PBMCs. DNA for the CDR3: TGTGCCAGCAGTTTAATCGGACTAGCGGGCTCCTACGAGCAGTACTTC. It yields the protein CASSLIGLAGSYEQYF.